These 21 T cell receptor beta chains originate from one sample sequenced in a study of T cell responses to AZD1222 COVID-19 vaccine. Produced via immunoSEQ multiplex PCR; TCRdb's table is partial and in-frame only. The sample consists of 60,000 to 90,000 clones, more than 60% of them appearing once. This specimen was peripheral blood, taken 28 days after the second dose of the MenACWY control vaccine. All receptors come from an adult who received the MenACWY meningococcal vaccine as a control.

The chain recombines TRBV5-5 with TRBJ1-5; D call uncertain. Per germline, CDR1 SGHKS and CDR2 YYEKEE (reference sequence). Trimming removed 0 bases from V and 4 bases from J, with 14 bases in between. The CDR3 loop spans 16 amino acids. CDR3 in DNA: TGTGCCAGCAGCTTGGCCTTAGGGCGTATTAATCAGCCCCAGCATTTT. This codes for CASSLALGRINQPQHF.

The chain recombines TRBV4-3 with TRBJ2-1; 9 bases map to TRBD2. Germline CDR1 and CDR2: LGHNA and YSLEER. V lost 0 bases and J lost 7; bases outside the gene matches: 10. The CDR3 loop spans 17 amino acids. CDR3: CASSQDWSGGLKNEQFF. In DNA, the CDR3 is TGCGCCAGCAGCCAAGATTGGAGCGGGGGGCTCAAGAATGAGCAGTTCTTC.

The chain employs TRBV30 and TRBJ2-5; 10 nucleotides match TRBD2. Germline lookup yields CDR1 GTSNPN and CDR2 SVGIG (reference sequence). This CDR3 contains 15 residues. V dropped 1 base and J dropped 6; count of bases not matched to a gene: 8. The DNA of the CDR3 is TGTGCCTGGAGTGGGGGTAGCGGGAGGTTGAAGACCCAGTACTTC. It is translated as CAWSGGSGRLKTQYF. Variable domain in full (rest from reference TRBV30 and TRBJ2-5): SQTIHQWPATLVQPVGSPLSLECTVEGTSNPNLYWYRQAAGRGLQLLFYSVGIGQISSEVPQNLSASRPQDRQFILSSKKLLLSDSGFYLCAWSGGSGRLKTQYFGPGTRLLVL.

This chain connects TRBV9 to TRBJ2-1; D may be TRBD2 (5 bases). CDR1 SGDLS and CDR2 YYNGEE come from the germline V gene. CDR3 size: 14 residues. With 6 bases removed from V and 8 bases from J, the gap between germline ends came to 18 bases. CDR3 nucleotides: TGTGCCAGCATGGGGTTAAGCGGATCATATGAGCAGTTCTTC. Protein sequence: CASMGLSGSYEQFF.

Here the CDR3 DNA reads TGCAGCGTTGAACGGCGGGCTGTGGACACTGAAGCTTTCTTT. Its protein is CSVERRAVDTEAFF. The rearrangement joins TRBV29-1 to TRBJ1-1, with D uncertain. This CDR3 is 14 amino acids long. With 2 bases removed from V and 3 bases from J, the gap between germline ends came to 13 bases. Germline values: CDR1 SQVTM, CDR2 ANQGSEA.

The gene calls are TRBV6-5 and TRBJ1-1; weak D call: TRBD1 (6 bases). The germline CDR1 and CDR2 sequences are MNHEY and SVGAGI. There are 14 residues in the CDR3. Trimming cost V 8 bases and J 2 bases, with 15 bases left between them. For the CDR3, the DNA is TGTGCCAGCTCTGCACAGGGTGCCAACACTGAAGCTTTCTTT. This encodes CASSAQGANTEAFF.

In its sample, this clone was seen once. V gene TRBV4-3 combines with J gene TRBJ1-2; D is ambiguous. Trimming took off 0 bases at V and 8 bases at J, with 16 bases between the two ends. Per the germline V gene, CDR1 is LGHNA and CDR2 is YSLEER. CDR3 size: 15 residues. The CDR3 here is CASSQDFRGIRGYTF. The DNA of the CDR3 is TGCGCCAGCAGCCAAGATTTTCGAGGGATCAGGGGCTACACCTTC.

The chain joins TRBV6-6 to TRBJ2-5; D possibly corresponds to TRBD1 (5 bases). Germline V gives CDR1 MNHNY, CDR2 SVGAGI (reference sequence). V was pared by 6 bases and J by 4 bases, with 12 bases between. CDR3 size: 13 residues. In DNA, the CDR3 is TGTGCCAGCAGAGCAGGGTTAGGAGAGACCCAGTACTTC. Amino acids: CASRAGLGETQYF.

The sample holds a few counts of this clone. V gene TRBV9 combines with J gene TRBJ1-1; D ambiguous. The V gene lost 4 bases and the J gene lost 0 bases, with 7 bases spanning the gap. The CDR3 consists of 13 residues. Germline CDR1 and CDR2: SGDLS and YYNGEE. CDR3 nucleotide sequence: TGTGCCAGCAGCCCTCGCCTGAACACTGAAGCTTTCTTT. The encoded protein is CASSPRLNTEAFF. Full variable domain (rest looked up from reference TRBV9 and TRBJ1-1): DSGVTQTPKHLITATGQRVTLRCSPRSGDLSVYWYQQSLDQGLQFLIQYYNGEERAKGNILERFSAQQFPDLHSELNLSSLELGDSALYFCASSPRLNTEAFFGQGTRLTVV.

The rearrangement uses TRBV28 and TRBJ2-2; unclear D gene. This CDR3 is built from 12 residues. Trimming stripped 6 bases from V and 7 bases from J, with 9 bases between. Germline V CDR1 and CDR2: MDHEN, SYDVKM. The CDR3 is CASRGDSGELFF. CDR3 coding DNA: TGTGCCAGCAGGGGTGATAGCGGGGAGCTGTTTTTT.

This chain joins TRBV6-1 and TRBJ2-3; TRBD1 or TRBD2 may be the D gene (5 bases each). V was trimmed by 2 bases and J by 6 bases, leaving 9 bases between them. This CDR3 comprises 13 residues. Germline lookup yields CDR1 MNHNS and CDR2 SASEGT. CDR3 sequence reads: CASSERGRDTQYF. CDR3 coding DNA: TGTGCCAGCAGTGAAAGGGGACGGGATACGCAGTATTTT.

This clone turned up a few times. This chain uses TRBV18 with TRBJ2-1; D gene ambiguous. Trimming pared 3 bases from V and 7 bases from J, leaving 19 bases between. The V gene's germline CDR1 is KGHSH and CDR2 LQKENI. This CDR3 spans 16 amino acids. CDR3 bases: TGTGCCAGCTCACCGCTCAGTGGGGTTTTGAGTAATGAGCAGTTCTTC. Amino acids: CASSPLSGVLSNEQFF.

The genes are TRBV7-2 and TRBJ2-2; D is perhaps TRBD2 (5 bases). The CDR3 is made up of 15 amino acids. Between the trimmed V and J ends, which lost 0 bases and 5 bases, there was a span of 10 bases. Germline-derived CDR1 and CDR2 are SGHTA and FQGNSA. The CDR3 nucleotides read TGTGCCAGCAGCTTAGCTGGCGGAGGTACCGGGGAGCTGTTTTTT. This sequence encodes CASSLAGGGTGELFF.

This rearrangement joins TRBV5-1 to TRBJ1-1; D not resolved. CDR3 size: 13 residues. Germline assignment: CDR1 SGHRS and CDR2 YFSETQ. V was cut by 4 bases and J by 1 base, with 8 bases left in between. CDR3 sequence: CASSHVENTEAFF. The CDR3 bases are TGCGCCAGCAGCCACGTTGAGAACACTGAAGCTTTCTTT.

This clone was seen a handful of times. The CDR3 region has the DNA TGTGCCAGCTCACCTTCGACAGGGAAGGATGGCTACACCTTC. It codes for CASSPSTGKDGYTF. V usage is TRBV18 and J usage is TRBJ1-2, with TRBD1 identical over 7 bases. The CDR3 is 14 amino acids. Trimming took 3 bases from V and 6 from J; bases not matched to a gene: 7. Germline CDR1 KGHSH, CDR2 LQKENI.

The count of this clone is one. The chain employs TRBV6-2 or TRBV6-3 and TRBJ1-1; no firm D call. V was cut by 2 bases and J by 2 bases, with 6 bases left in between. Germline V gene sequence: CDR1 MNHEY, CDR2 SVGEGT. This CDR3 has 13 amino acids. The CDR3 nucleotides are TGTGCCAGCAGTTACGGGTCAAACACTGAAGCTTTCTTT. This translates into CASSYGSNTEAFF.

The chain couples TRBV5-5 to TRBJ1-1; maybe TRBD1 (5 bases). Deletions cut 2 bases from V and 2 bases from J, with 16 bases between. Germline V gene sequence: CDR1 SGHKS, CDR2 YYEKEE (reference sequence). This CDR3 comprises 16 residues. The CDR3 loop reads CASSFKGQATNTEAFF. The CDR3 coding sequence is TGTGCCAGCAGCTTCAAGGGGCAGGCGACAAACACTGAAGCTTTCTTT.

This clone was observed a few times. This chain connects TRBV27 to TRBJ1-5, with 8 bases fitting TRBD1. CDR1 is MNHEY, CDR2 SMNVEV, per germline (reference sequence). This CDR3 contains 15 residues. With 6 bases clipped from V and 2 bases from J, the junction kept 6 bases outside the gene matches. As DNA, the CDR3 is TGTGCCAGCAGCCGACAGGGGTTGGGCAATCAGCCCCAGCATTTT. Translating it yields CASSRQGLGNQPQHF.

The chain employs TRBV15 and TRBJ1-3, with D tentatively TRBD1 (6 bases). The CDR3 is 16 residues long. Germline CDR1 reads LNHNV; CDR2 reads YYDKDF (reference sequence). The germline V and J ends were trimmed by 1 base and 9 bases, with 19 bases remaining between them. CDR3 residues: CATSRGNTGPSGTIYF. The CDR3 DNA reads TGTGCCACCAGCAGAGGGAACACAGGGCCCTCGGGCACCATATATTTT.

The chain has TRBV5-1 and TRBJ1-6; D possibly corresponds to TRBD1 (5 bases). The CDR3 is 15 amino acids. In germline, CDR1 is SGHRS, CDR2 YFSETQ. Trimming took 3 bases from V and 8 from J, leaving 15 bases between them. CDR3 nucleotides: TGCGCCAGCAGCTCTGCCGGGACCGGTGATTCACCCCTCCACTTT. Its protein is CASSSAGTGDSPLHF. The complete variable domain, with remaining parts taken from reference TRBV5-1 and TRBJ1-6, reads KAGVTQTPRYLIKTRGQQVTLSCSPISGHRSVSWYQQTPGQGLQFLFEYFSETQRNKGNFPGRFSGRQFSNSRSEMNVSTLELGDSALYLCASSSAGTGDSPLHFGNGTRLTVT.

The chain carries TRBV29-1 and TRBJ1-1; the D is unclear. V was pared by 6 bases and J by 9 bases, with 11 bases between. CDR1 is SQVTM and CDR2 is ANQGSEA in the germline V gene. The length of the CDR3 is 10 residues. The CDR3 protein is CSVVEGKAFF. In nucleotides, the CDR3 is TGCAGCGTCGTTGAGGGTAAAGCTTTCTTT.